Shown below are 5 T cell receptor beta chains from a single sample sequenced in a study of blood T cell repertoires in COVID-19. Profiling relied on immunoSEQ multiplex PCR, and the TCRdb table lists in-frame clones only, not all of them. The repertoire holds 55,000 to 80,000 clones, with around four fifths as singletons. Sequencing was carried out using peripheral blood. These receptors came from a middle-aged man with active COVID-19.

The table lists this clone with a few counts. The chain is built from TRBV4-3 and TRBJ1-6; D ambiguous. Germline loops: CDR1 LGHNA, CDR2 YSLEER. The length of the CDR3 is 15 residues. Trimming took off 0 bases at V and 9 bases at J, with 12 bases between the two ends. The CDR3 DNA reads TGCGCCAGCAGCCAAGAGCTGGGAGAAATTTCACCCCTCCACTTT. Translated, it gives CASSQELGEISPLHF.

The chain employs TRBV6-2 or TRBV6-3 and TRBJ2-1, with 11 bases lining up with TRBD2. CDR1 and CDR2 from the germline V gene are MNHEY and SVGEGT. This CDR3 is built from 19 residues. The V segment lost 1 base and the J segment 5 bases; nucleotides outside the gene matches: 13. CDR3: CASSYLDPPSGRLNNEQFF. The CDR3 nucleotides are TGTGCCAGCAGTTACTTAGACCCCCCTAGCGGGAGGCTGAACAATGAGCAGTTCTTC.

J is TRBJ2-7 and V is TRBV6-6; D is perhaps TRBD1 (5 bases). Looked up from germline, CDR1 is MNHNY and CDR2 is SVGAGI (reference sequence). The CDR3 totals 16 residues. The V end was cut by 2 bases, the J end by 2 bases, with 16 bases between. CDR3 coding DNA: TGTGCCAGCAGTTACGACGGTACAGGCAGAACCTACGAGCAGTACTTC. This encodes CASSYDGTGRTYEQYF.

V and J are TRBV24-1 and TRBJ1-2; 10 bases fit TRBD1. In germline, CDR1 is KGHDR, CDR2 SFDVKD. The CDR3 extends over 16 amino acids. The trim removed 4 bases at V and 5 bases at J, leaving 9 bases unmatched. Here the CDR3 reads CATSDTPGQGLYGYTF. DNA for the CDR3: TGTGCCACCAGTGACACGCCGGGACAGGGGTTGTATGGCTACACCTTC.

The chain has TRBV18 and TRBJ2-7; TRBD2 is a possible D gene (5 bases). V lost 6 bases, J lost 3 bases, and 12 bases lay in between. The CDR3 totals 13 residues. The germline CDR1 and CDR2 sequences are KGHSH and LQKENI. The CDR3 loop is CASSLPAGYEQYF. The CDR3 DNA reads TGTGCCAGCTCCCTCCCGGCGGGCTACGAGCAGTACTTC.